This T cell receptor beta chain was obtained from a study of blood T cell repertoires in COVID-19. About the study: T cells, B-cell-depleted T cells, or PBMCs supplied cDNA or gDNA.

This CDR3 comprises 21 residues. V was clipped by 0 bases and J by 1 base; unmatched bases: 16. CDR1 is LGHDT, CDR2 YNNKEL, per germline (reference sequence). In the original workflow: Using reference gene primer amplification, nucleated cell counts were estimated. Measured with immunoSEQ multiplex PCR; TCRdb has only the in-frame clones, and not every one. V and J calls plus clone size are reproduced from that table; the DNA served to infer D and trimming. The sample yields around 200,000 clones, 60% to 85% seen once. Sequencing was done on a sample of peripheral blood. The V and J genes are TRBV3-1 (or the pseudogene TRBV3-2) and TRBJ2-2, with TRBD1 identical over 8 bases. This receptor was taken from a woman between 65 and 79 years old with acute or convalescent COVID-19. CDR3 nucleotide sequence: TGTGCCAGCAGCCAAGATCAATTATCCTTCCCCGGGACAGGGAACACCGGGGAGCTGTTTTTT. Amino acid sequence: CASSQDQLSFPGTGNTGELFF.